The entry that follows covers one T cell receptor (beta chain) sequence. Its target is not known. Some clones are missing from TCRdb's copy, which holds only in-frame ones; the method was immunoSEQ multiplex PCR. The sample comprises tens of thousands of clones, about 80% of which are singletons, and around 4.5% rests with the top ten. These data originate in a study of OX40 agonist ivuxolimab in advanced cancers. Study as a whole: Patients received ivuxolimab, an agonistic anti-OX40 (CD134) antibody.

Whole-study results and caveats: Also present in some nonresponders was a low level of normalized T-cell clonal expansion.

The starting material was CD4+ or CD8+ T cells sorted from blood, obtained in a trial of the OX40 agonist ivuxolimab. This receptor was obtained from an adult with an advanced solid tumor such as melanoma, head and neck, liver or kidney cancer.

The CDR3 region has the DNA TGTGCCAGCAGTTACAGGGGAGGGAGTTCCTACGAGCAGTACTTC. This gives the protein CASSYRGGSSYEQYF. This chain links TRBV28 with TRBJ2-7, with D tentatively TRBD1 or TRBD2 (7 bases each). CDR1 MDHEN and CDR2 SYDVKM come from the germline V gene. Trimming left V 4 bases short and J 1 base short, with 14 bases between. The CDR3 consists of 15 residues. Full variable domain (outside the CDR3, taken from reference TRBV28 and TRBJ2-7): DVKVTQSSRYLVKRTGEKVFLECVQDMDHENMFWYRQDPGLGLRLIYFSYDVKMKEKGDIPEGYSVSREKKERFSLILESASTNQTSMYLCASSYRGGSSYEQYFGPGTRLTVT.